This is a list of T cell receptor beta chains from one sample in a study of cytomegalovirus exposure and HLA in healthy donors. Here immunoSEQ multiplex PCR was the method, and the copy in TCRdb shows in-frame clones only, minus some. The data contain 150,000 or so clones, 80% of them seen just once; the ten biggest clones take up around 4.4%. The sequenced material came from PBMCs. All receptors come from a woman in her 50s in good health and CMV-seropositive. Both conserved end residues are part of each CDR3. Each record gives: clone size, J gene, D gene, V gene, CDR3 DNA, CDR3 protein. A D gene is named only where the DNA matches it firmly. For some rows the clone size is stated as once, few or many, or as a class when expanded; others skip it.

>-|TRBJ2-5|-|TRBV4-2
TGTGCCAGCAGCCAAGATAAGGGAGGTGGGCAAGAGACCCAGTACTTC
CASSQDKGGGQETQYF
>-|TRBJ2-1|TRBD2|TRBV5-1
TGCGCCAGCAGCTCTACTAGCGGATCCTACAATGAGCAGTTCTTC
CASSSTSGSYNEQFF
>-|TRBJ1-6|-|TRBV30
TGTGCCTGGAGGTCCCTACTAAGTGGTTCACCCCTCCACTTT
CAWRSLLSGSPLHF
>-|TRBJ1-2|TRBD1|TRBV5-4
TGTGCCAGCAGCTCGACAGGGGGTGGATATGGCTACACCTTC
CASSSTGGGYGYTF
>-|TRBJ2-7|TRBD1|TRBV5-1
TGCGCCAGCAGTCTCGGGACAGGGGGGAATCTCGAGCCCTACGAGCAGTACTTC
CASSLGTGGNLEPYEQYF
>-|TRBJ2-7|TRBD1|TRBV5-4
TGTGCCAGCAGTTCGGACAGGGGGGTTGCCTACGAGCAGTACTTC
CASSSDRGVAYEQYF
>-|TRBJ2-1|TRBD2|TRBV10-3
TGTGCCATCAGTGAGTCTAGCGGGAGTAGGGTCAATGAGCAGTTCTTC
CAISESSGSRVNEQFF
>-|TRBJ1-2|TRBD1|TRBV4-3
TGCGCCAGCAGCACAGGAATGTCGGGACAGGGCTATGGCTACACCTTC
CASSTGMSGQGYGYTF
>-|TRBJ2-7|TRBD2|TRBV5-1
TGCGCCAGCCGTCCCGGGACTAGCGGGTTATACGAGCAGTACTTC
CASRPGTSGLYEQYF
>-|TRBJ2-7|TRBD1|TRBV7-9
TGTTCCAGCAGCCCGGGACAGCCCTACGAGCAGTACTTC
CSSSPGQPYEQYF
>-|TRBJ1-2|-|TRBV11-2
TGTGCCAGCAGCTTCACTGGGGGGTCCAATGGCTACACCTTC
CASSFTGGSNGYTF
>-|TRBJ2-2|TRBD1|TRBV7-8
TGTGCCAGCAGCCTTAGGGGACAGGGGACGACCGGGGAGCTGTTTTTT
CASSLRGQGTTGELFF
>few|TRBJ2-7|TRBD2|TRBV28
TGTGCCAGCAGCTTATGGGGTAGCGGGGGAGCTAGCAACTACGAGCAGTACTTC
CASSLWGSGGASNYEQYF
>-|TRBJ2-4|TRBD1|TRBV7-2
TGTGCCAGCAGCCCCGGGACAGGGATGGGAAACATTCAGTACTTC
CASSPGTGMGNIQYF
>-|TRBJ2-3|-|TRBV29-1
TGCAGCGTTGAGAGGGACTCCGTTGGTACGCAGTATTTT
CSVERDSVGTQYF
>-|TRBJ2-1|-|TRBV28
TGTGCCAGCAGTGACTCCTACTCCTACAATGAGCAGTTCTTC
CASSDSYSYNEQFF
>once|TRBJ2-3|-|TRBV5-1
TGCGCCAGCAGCCCGGTGTATGGGCAGGGGGAGGCAGATACGCAGTATTTT
CASSPVYGQGEADTQYF
>once|TRBJ1-3|-|TRBV11-2
TGTGCCAGCAGCTTTAAAAACACCATATATTTT
CASSFKNTIYF
>-|TRBJ1-3|-|TRBV9
TGTGCCAGCAGCGTGGAGGGTGAAGGAAACACCATATATTTT
CASSVEGEGNTIYF
>-|TRBJ2-3|-|TRBV6-5
TGTGCCAGCAGTTACCGGGACTCGCAGTATTTT
CASSYRDSQYF
>-|TRBJ2-7|-|TRBV7-9
TGTGCCAGCAGCTTACATACTAGCAGTTACGAGCAGTACTTC
CASSLHTSSYEQYF
>-|TRBJ2-1|TRBD1|TRBV5-1
TGCGCCAGCAGCTTATACAGGGGTGGTAGTGAGCAGTTCTTC
CASSLYRGGSEQFF
>-|TRBJ2-1|TRBD2|TRBV2
TGTGCCAGCAGCCCAACCGGGACTAGCGGGGGGTCGTCCTACAATGAGCAGTTCTTC
CASSPTGTSGGSSYNEQFF
>-|TRBJ2-5|TRBD2|TRBV9
TGTGCCAGCAGCGTAGCCCCTAGCGGGAGAGAGACCCAGTACTTC
CASSVAPSGRETQYF
>-|TRBJ2-7|-|TRBV7-2
TGTGCCAGCAGCTTACCTAACTCCTACGAGCAGTACTTC
CASSLPNSYEQYF
>-|TRBJ2-1|TRBD2|TRBV5-4
TGTGCCAGCAGCCTAGCGGGGGGCGTCTACAATGAGCAGTTCTTC
CASSLAGGVYNEQFF
>few|TRBJ2-4|TRBD1|TRBV28
TGTGCCAGCAGTTTGAACGGACAGGGGGACATTCAGTACTTC
CASSLNGQGDIQYF
>-|TRBJ1-2|-|TRBV20-1
TGCAGTGCCACTAATAACTATGGCTACACCTTC
CSATNNYGYTF
>-|TRBJ1-1|-|TRBV5-1
TGCGCCAGCAGCTTGGCCCAAGGAGGTGAAGCTTTCTTT
CASSLAQGGEAFF
>once|TRBJ1-1|-|TRBV7-2
TGTGCCAGCAGCCCGAGGGGGGGTGGTGAAGCTTTCTTT
CASSPRGGGEAFF
>-|TRBJ2-1|TRBD2|TRBV2
TGTGCCAGTCCATTAGCGGGAAGCTCCTACAATGAGCAGTTCTTC
CASPLAGSSYNEQFF
>-|TRBJ2-5|-|TRBV5-6
TGTGCCAGCAGCTTTGGAGGGCACAACCAAGAGACCCAGTACTTC
CASSFGGHNQETQYF
>-|TRBJ2-5|-|TRBV5-1
TGCGCCAGCAGCTTGGGTCGGGGGCAAGAGACCCAGTACTTC
CASSLGRGQETQYF
>-|TRBJ2-7|TRBD1|TRBV5-1
TGCGCCAGCAGCTTCGCCTGGGACAGGGACAACGAGCAGTACTTC
CASSFAWDRDNEQYF
>-|TRBJ2-1|-|TRBV5-3
TGTGCCAGAAGCTCCACTCCGCCCGGTATCGAGTTCTTC
CARSSTPPGIEFF
>-|TRBJ1-2|TRBD1|TRBV10-3
TGTGCCATCAGTGCCGCGGGACAGGTCTATGGCTACACCTTC
CAISAAGQVYGYTF
>-|TRBJ2-1|TRBD1|TRBV4-2
TGTGCCAGCAGCCATCTAACAGGGGGCGGTGAGGGCGATGAGCAGTTCTTC
CASSHLTGGGEGDEQFF
>once|TRBJ2-1|TRBD1|TRBV2
TGTGCCAGCAGTGTGACAGGGGTAAATGAGCAGTTCTTC
CASSVTGVNEQFF
>-|TRBJ1-1|TRBD1|TRBV10-3
TGTGCCATCCGGGACAGACTTATGAACACTGAAGCTTTCTTT
CAIRDRLMNTEAFF
>-|TRBJ1-2|TRBD1|TRBV10-3
TGTGCCAGCTCCGGGACAGACTATGGCTACACCTTC
CASSGTDYGYTF
>-|TRBJ1-3|-|TRBV28
TGTGCCAGCAGGGAAACAGGGCCTGGAAACACCATATATTTT
CASRETGPGNTIYF
>-|TRBJ2-1|TRBD2|TRBV7-3
TGTGCCAGCAGCTTAACGGGACTAGAGGGGGGCCCTTCCTACAATGAGCAGTTCTTC
CASSLTGLEGGPSYNEQFF
>few|TRBJ2-2|-|TRBV7-3
TGTGCCAGCAGCCCGAGGACAGAGATCACCGGGGAGCTGTTTTTT
CASSPRTEITGELFF
>-|TRBJ2-1|TRBD2|TRBV11-2
TGTGCCAGCAGCTTAAACAGCGGGACGGCCCTCGGGGAGCAGTTCTTC
CASSLNSGTALGEQFF
>few|TRBJ2-5|-|TRBV2
TGTGCCAGCACCCAAAACGGGTATCGGGAGACCCAGTACTTC
CASTQNGYRETQYF
>once|TRBJ1-2|TRBD1|TRBV28
TGTGCCAGCAGTTTCGACAGGGTGGGCAAGGGCTACACCTTC
CASSFDRVGKGYTF
>-|TRBJ2-1|-|TRBV28
TGTGCCAGCACCCCTCTTCGGGGGAGCTCCTACAATGAGCAGTTCTTC
CASTPLRGSSYNEQFF
>-|TRBJ1-1|-|TRBV27
TGTGCCAGCGGCCAAGGGGGGGCTGTGGCTGAAGCTTTCTTT
CASGQGGAVAEAFF